The next 13 T cell receptor beta chains were all read from a single sample in a study of T cells in Graves' hyperthyroidism and ophthalmopathy. RNA transcripts provided the source from which TCR beta CDR3 regions were amplified. Carried out on the TCR CDR3, a first-round RT-PCR used the HTBI primer set. TCRdb called the multiplex PCR reads again in MiXCR, with one record for every CDR3 protein. Among around 100,000 distinct CDR3 sequences, approximately 50% were seen once, and the ten largest hold about a quarter. Sequenced: blood. The receptors derive from a man in his forties or fifties with Graves' hyperthyroidism.

This clonotype was recorded many times. The rearrangement joins TRBV7-6 to TRBJ1-1, with D possibly being TRBD1 (5 bases). V gave up 4 bases and J gave up 2 bases, with 14 bases separating them. CDR3 length: 15 residues. The germline V gene encodes CDR1 SGHVS and CDR2 FNYEAQ. The CDR3: CASSSPEGRNTEAFF. In DNA form, the CDR3 reads TGTGCCAGCAGCTCCCCCGAGGGGCGCAACACTGAAGCTTTCTTT.

This clonotype has at least ten counts. This chain links TRBV20-1 with TRBJ1-1; possibly TRBD1 for D (5 bases). Germline V lookup: CDR1 DFQATT, CDR2 SNEGSKA (reference sequence). CDR3 size: 12 residues. V was shortened by 3 bases and J by 4 bases, with 9 bases between the two germline ends. The CDR3, as DNA: TGCAGTGCTAGGATTAGGGGCACTGAAGCTTTCTTT. Amino acid sequence: CSARIRGTEAFF.

The CDR3 DNA follows: TGTGCCAGCAGTTCGACAGGGTGCTTCTCTGGAAACACCATATATTTT. It yields the protein CASSSTGCFSGNTIYF. This chain uses TRBV7-6 with TRBJ1-3; 7 nucleotides align to TRBD1. CDR1 and CDR2 from the germline V gene are SGHVS and FNYEAQ. Trimming at V came to 6 bases and at J to 0 bases, leaving 8 bases not matched to a gene. CDR3 size: 16 residues.

The chain employs TRBV7-9 and TRBJ1-6; D not resolved. Trimming cost V 5 bases and J 8 bases, with 13 bases left between them. Germline V gene lookup returns CDR1 SEHNR and CDR2 FQNEAQ (reference sequence). CDR3 length: 14 amino acids. CDR3 residues: CASSPPGRDSPLHF. As DNA, the CDR3 is TGTGCCAGCAGCCCGCCTGGGCGGGATTCACCCCTCCACTTT.

The chain recombines TRBV29-1 with TRBJ1-1, with 7 bases aligning to TRBD1. V lost 8 bases, J lost 6 bases, and 9 bases stayed unmatched. The CDR3 is made up of 12 amino acids. Germline CDR1 and CDR2: SQVTM and ANQGSEA. This CDR3 reads CSLWDSGSEAFF. The CDR3 DNA is TGCAGCTTGTGGGACAGTGGGTCTGAAGCTTTCTTT.

This clonotype has more than one count but fewer than ten. Just one base apart from a much larger clone, this may be a read error. The chain uses TRBV12-3 or TRBV12-4 and TRBJ1-1; possible D gene TRBD1, 5 bases. The CDR3 covers 13 residues. Between the trimmed V and J ends, which lost 5 bases and 3 bases, there was a span of 10 bases. Here the CDR3 DNA reads TGTGCCAGCAGTCGAGGGGAGGACACTGAAGCTTTCTTT. This gives the protein CASSRGEDTEAFF.

This clonotype was seen many times. The V call is TRBV15, the J call TRBJ1-5; no clear D gene. CDR1 LNHNV and CDR2 YYDKDF come from the germline V gene (reference sequence). The CDR3 contains 15 residues. V lost 4 bases, J lost 2 bases, and 12 bases lay in between. In nucleotides, the CDR3 is TGTGCCACCAGCATACAGCCTGGGGGCAATCAGCCCCAGCATTTT. Translation gives CATSIQPGGNQPQHF.

The rearrangement joins TRBV7-8 to TRBJ1-4; D is unresolved. Trimming pared 0 bases from V and 4 bases from J, leaving 0 bases between. Germline V CDR1 and CDR2: SGHVS, FQNEAQ. The CDR3 length is 12 residues. The DNA for the CDR3 is TGTGCCAGCAGCTTAGCTAATGAAAAACTGTTTTTT. Its translation is CASSLANEKLFF.

The rearrangement links TRBV29-1 to TRBJ1-4; D might be TRBD1 (5 bases). From germline, CDR1 is SQVTM and CDR2 ANQGSEA. The CDR3 contains 14 residues. V was shortened by 1 base and J by 7 bases, with 13 bases between the two germline ends. CDR3 region: CSVEVAGGSEKLFF. The CDR3 DNA reads TGCAGCGTTGAAGTAGCGGGGGGTAGTGAAAAACTGTTTTTT.

This chain connects TRBV20-1 to TRBJ2-3, with D tentatively TRBD1 or TRBD2 (5 bases each). Germline assignment: CDR1 DFQATT and CDR2 SNEGSKA (reference sequence). The CDR3 has 12 residues. V lost 3 bases to trimming and J lost 8 bases, with 12 bases between them. The CDR3 reads CSARGVMGTQYF. The CDR3 region has the DNA TGCAGTGCTAGGGGGGTTATGGGTACGCAGTATTTT.

This clonotype was counted many times. The rearrangement links TRBV20-1 to TRBJ2-2; D remains ambiguous. CDR3 length: 15 amino acids. The V gene lost 5 bases and the J gene lost 2 bases, with 15 bases spanning the gap. Germline CDR1 DFQATT, CDR2 SNEGSKA (reference sequence). The CDR3 reads CSAHSTHTNTGELFF. The CDR3 coding sequence is TGCAGTGCTCATTCTACCCATACAAACACCGGGGAGCTGTTTTTT.

This clonotype was counted ten times or more. V is TRBV12-3 or TRBV12-4 and J is TRBJ1-1, with D possibly being TRBD1 (5 bases). This CDR3 has 13 residues. The ends were cut back, 7 bases at V and 3 bases at J, with 12 bases in the middle. CDR3 bases: TGTGCCAGCAAATTGGGGGGGGACACTGAAGCTTTCTTT. It codes for CASKLGGDTEAFF.

The chain is built from TRBV7-9 and TRBJ2-1, with 9 nucleotides matching TRBD2. Trimming removed 6 bases from V and 3 bases from J; junction bases left unmatched: 9. This CDR3 is built from 16 residues. Per the germline V gene, CDR1 is SEHNR and CDR2 is FQNEAQ (reference sequence). CDR3 protein: CASSEIAGAIYNEQFF. CDR3 in DNA: TGTGCCAGCAGTGAAATAGCGGGGGCGATCTACAATGAGCAGTTCTTC.